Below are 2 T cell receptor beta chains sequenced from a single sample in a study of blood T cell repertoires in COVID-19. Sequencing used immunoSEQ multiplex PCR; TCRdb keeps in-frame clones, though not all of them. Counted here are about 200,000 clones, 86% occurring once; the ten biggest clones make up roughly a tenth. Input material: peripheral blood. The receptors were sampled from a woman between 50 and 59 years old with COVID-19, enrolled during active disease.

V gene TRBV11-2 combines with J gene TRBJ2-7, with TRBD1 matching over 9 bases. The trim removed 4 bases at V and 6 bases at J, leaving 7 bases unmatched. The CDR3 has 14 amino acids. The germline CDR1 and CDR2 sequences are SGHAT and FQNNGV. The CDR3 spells CASSSMDRGTEQYF. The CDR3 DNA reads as TGTGCCAGCAGCTCGATGGACAGGGGAACCGAGCAGTACTTC.

CDR3 sequence reads: CASNLRGQGYGYTF. The CDR3 region has the DNA TGCGCCAGCAACCTACGGGGTCAAGGCTATGGCTACACCTTC. This chain uses TRBV5-1 with TRBJ1-2; no definite D call. CDR3 size: 14 residues. Germline CDR1 is SGHRS and CDR2 is YFSETQ. V was clipped by 6 bases and J by 4 bases, with 16 bases between them.